This T cell receptor (beta chain) was captured in a study of blood T cell repertoires in COVID-19. Study information: Material from acute and convalescent COVID-19 was sourced from the United States, Italy and Spain. Sources were T cells, B-cell-depleted T cells, or PBMCs; the material itself was cDNA or gDNA.

The V gene's germline CDR1 is KGHSH and CDR2 LQKENI. V was clipped by 3 bases and J by 5 bases; unmatched bases: 13. The CDR3 covers 17 residues. Original processing methods: Reference gene primer amplification gave estimated nucleated cell counts. The repertoire was sequenced with immunoSEQ multiplex PCR; TCRdb's copy has only in-frame clones and lacks some. The V and J calls and clone size were taken over from that table, and D and trimming were inferred from the DNA. The top ten clones hold 40% to 45% of a sample with tens of thousands of clones, 65% to 80% of them seen once. V and J are TRBV18 and TRBJ2-3; 8 positions match TRBD1. Sequenced input: peripheral blood. The clonotype comes from a man aged 65-85 years with active or convalescent COVID-19. The CDR3 region has the DNA TGTGCCAGCTCACCTTTACCGCCCAGGGGGCAGGGAGATACGCAGTATTTT. This translates into CASSPLPPRGQGDTQYF.